This TCR beta chain derives from a study of T cells in Graves' hyperthyroidism and ophthalmopathy. Findings and caveats of the study: Most thyroid-expanded clonotypes above 0.001 were also found in blood.

In this sample, this clonotype turned up many times. What it recognizes is unknown. Amplified TCR beta CDR3 regions came from RNA transcripts. The HTBI primer set served for first-round RT-PCR of the TCR CDR3. MiXCR was run by TCRdb on the multiplex PCR reads, yielding one entry per CDR3 protein. The sample lists a few hundred thousand distinct CDR3 sequences; more than 15% were seen once. The CDR3 contains 18 residues. With V trimmed by 1 base and J by 2 bases, 12 bases remained unmatched. Germline CDR1 is SGHKS and CDR2 is YYEKEE (reference sequence). Sequenced material: blood. The genes are TRBV5-5 and TRBJ2-1; TRBD2 matches 7 bases. The sequence came from a woman aged 18-29 years with Graves' hyperthyroidism. Here the CDR3 DNA reads TGTGCCAGCAGCTTGCGGGGAGGGTTGGTACAGACCTACAATGAGCAGTTCTTC. This translates into CASSLRGGLVQTYNEQFF.